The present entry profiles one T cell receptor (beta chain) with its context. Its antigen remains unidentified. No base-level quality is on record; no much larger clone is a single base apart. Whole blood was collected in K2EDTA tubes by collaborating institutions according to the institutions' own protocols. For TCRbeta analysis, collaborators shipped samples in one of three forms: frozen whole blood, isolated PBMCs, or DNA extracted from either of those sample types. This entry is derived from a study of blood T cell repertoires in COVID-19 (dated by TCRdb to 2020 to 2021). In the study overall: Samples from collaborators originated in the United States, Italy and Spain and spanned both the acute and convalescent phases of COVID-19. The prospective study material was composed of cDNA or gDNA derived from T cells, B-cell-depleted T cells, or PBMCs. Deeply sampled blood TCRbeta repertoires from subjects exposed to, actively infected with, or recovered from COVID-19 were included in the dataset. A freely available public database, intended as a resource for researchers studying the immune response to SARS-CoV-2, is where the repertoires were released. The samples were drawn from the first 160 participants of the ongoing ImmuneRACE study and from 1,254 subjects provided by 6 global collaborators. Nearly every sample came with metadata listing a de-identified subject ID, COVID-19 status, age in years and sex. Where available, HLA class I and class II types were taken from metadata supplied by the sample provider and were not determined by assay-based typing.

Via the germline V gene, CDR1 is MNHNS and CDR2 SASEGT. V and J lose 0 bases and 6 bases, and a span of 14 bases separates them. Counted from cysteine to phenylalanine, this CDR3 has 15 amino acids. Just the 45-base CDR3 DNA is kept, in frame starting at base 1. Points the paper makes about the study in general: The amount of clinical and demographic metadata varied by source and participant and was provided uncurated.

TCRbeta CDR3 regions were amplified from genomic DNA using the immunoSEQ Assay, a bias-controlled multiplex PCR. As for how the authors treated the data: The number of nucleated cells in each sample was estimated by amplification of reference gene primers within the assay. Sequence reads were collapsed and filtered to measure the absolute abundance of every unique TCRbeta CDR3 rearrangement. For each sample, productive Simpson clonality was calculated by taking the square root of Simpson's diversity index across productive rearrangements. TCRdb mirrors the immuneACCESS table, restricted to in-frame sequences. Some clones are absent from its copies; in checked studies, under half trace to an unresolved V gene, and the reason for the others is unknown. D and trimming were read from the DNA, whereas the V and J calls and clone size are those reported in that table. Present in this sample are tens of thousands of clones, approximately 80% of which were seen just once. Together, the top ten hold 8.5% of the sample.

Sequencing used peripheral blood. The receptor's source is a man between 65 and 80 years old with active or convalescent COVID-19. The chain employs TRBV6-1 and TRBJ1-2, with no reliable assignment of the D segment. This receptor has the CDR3 CASSEASVQSNGYTF. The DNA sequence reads TGTGCCAGCAGTGAAGCCTCGGTACAGAGTAATGGCTACACCTTC.